The 19 T cell receptor beta chains given below trace back to one sample, sequenced in a study of cytomegalovirus exposure and HLA in healthy donors. The repertoire was sequenced with immunoSEQ multiplex PCR; TCRdb's copy has only in-frame clones and lacks some. The sample holds around 170,000 clones, 88% seen once. Sequenced input: PBMCs. The receptor source for this set is a man between 18 and 29 years old in good health and CMV-seronegative.

This clone was seen only a few times. The V call is TRBV10-1, the J call TRBJ1-1; no firm D call. Deletions cut 6 bases from V and 0 bases from J, with 5 bases between. Germline CDR1 reads WNHNN; CDR2 reads SYGVQD (reference sequence). The CDR3 has 12 residues. CDR3 coding DNA: TGCGCCAGCAGCACATTGAACACTGAAGCTTTCTTT. This sequence encodes CASSTLNTEAFF.

The table lists this clone with a count of one. This chain joins TRBV27 and TRBJ1-1; D gene unclear. Germline V gene lookup returns CDR1 MNHEY and CDR2 SMNVEV (reference sequence). The CDR3 is made up of 18 amino acids. The V gene lost 1 base and the J gene lost 0 bases, with 18 bases spanning the gap. This chain's CDR3 is CASSLYAGAREVNTEAFF. DNA of the CDR3: TGTGCCAGCAGTTTATACGCGGGAGCTAGGGAGGTGAACACTGAAGCTTTCTTT.

V and J are TRBV6-4 and TRBJ1-5, with 7 positions matching TRBD1. The CDR3 totals 14 residues. The junction had 10 bases not matched to a gene; V was cut back by 6 bases and J by 8 bases. CDR1 is MRHNA, CDR2 SNTAGT, per germline. The CDR3 loop is CASSSIGGTEPQHF. DNA of the CDR3: TGTGCCAGCAGCTCTATAGGGGGCACGGAGCCCCAGCATTTT.

The chain has TRBV6-1 and TRBJ1-5, with 9 bases lining up with TRBD1. Germline lookup yields CDR1 MNHNS and CDR2 SASEGT. V was clipped by 7 bases and J by 4 bases; unmatched bases: 8. This CDR3 spans 15 amino acids. CDR3 in amino acids: CASTRLGQGNQPQHF. CDR3 in DNA: TGTGCCAGCACCAGACTGGGACAGGGAAATCAGCCCCAGCATTTT.

This sequence joins TRBV7-2 and TRBJ1-5; tentative D call: TRBD1 (5 bases). This CDR3 spans 15 amino acids. V was clipped by 1 base and J by 2 bases, with 9 bases between them. Looked up from germline, CDR1 is SGHTA and CDR2 is FQGNSA. The DNA for the CDR3 is TGTGCCAGCAGCTTAGATACAGGCGGCAATCAGCCCCAGCATTTT. This codes for CASSLDTGGNQPQHF.

This clone occurred a few times. The chain's CDR3 is CASSLTWSKEPRVAYSNQPQHF. CDR3 sequence (DNA): TGTGCCAGCAGTTTAACCTGGTCTAAAGAACCGAGGGTTGCATATAGCAATCAGCCCCAGCATTTT. The chain employs TRBV28 and TRBJ1-5; D is ambiguous. The CDR3 is 22 residues long. Looked up from germline, CDR1 is MDHEN and CDR2 is SYDVKM. Trimming took 2 bases from V and 0 from J, leaving 29 bases between them.

As DNA, the CDR3 is TGTGCCAGCAGCTTCGCCTTGAGGTCTAGCGGGAGCCCAGATACGCAGTATTTT. This translates into CASSFALRSSGSPDTQYF. The genes are TRBV7-2 and TRBJ2-3, with 10 bases that match TRBD2. Germline V gene data show CDR1 as SGHTA and CDR2 as FQGNSA. The CDR3 totals 18 residues. With V trimmed by 3 bases and J by 4 bases, 13 bases remained unmatched.

The V call is TRBV10-3, the J call TRBJ2-7; 8 bases agree with TRBD1. Trimming took 2 bases from V and 6 from J; bases not matched to a gene: 6. The CDR3 runs 14 residues. Looked up from germline, CDR1 is ENHRY and CDR2 is SYGVKD. CDR3 in DNA: TGTGCCATCAGTGAGGGACAGGGAATGGCCGAGCAGTACTTC. As protein: CAISEGQGMAEQYF.

This rearrangement joins TRBV15 to TRBJ2-5; D not resolved. Deletions cut 1 base from V and 2 bases from J, with 2 bases between. Germline-derived CDR1 and CDR2 are LNHNV and YYDKDF (reference sequence). There are 12 residues in the CDR3. The CDR3 DNA reads TGTGCCACCAGCAGAGTACAAGAGACCCAGTACTTC. This sequence encodes CATSRVQETQYF.

J is TRBJ1-2 and V is TRBV6-5; possibly TRBD1 for D (5 bases). The CDR3 sequence is 13 residues long. CDR1 MNHEY and CDR2 SVGAGI come from the germline V gene. Trimming removed 3 bases from V and 2 bases from J, with 7 bases in between. CDR3 loop: CASSYQGNYGYTF. The CDR3 DNA reads TGTGCCAGCAGTTATCAGGGAAACTATGGCTACACCTTC.

This chain connects TRBV7-9 to TRBJ2-7; D may be TRBD2 (5 bases). Per the germline V gene, CDR1 is SEHNR and CDR2 is FQNEAQ (reference sequence). Trimming took off 5 bases at V and 6 bases at J, with 17 bases between the two ends. The CDR3 runs 14 residues. The CDR3 region has the DNA TGTGCCAGCAGCCATAGGCGGGTCCCTACCGAGCAGTACTTC. It codes for CASSHRRVPTEQYF.

V usage is TRBV19 and J usage is TRBJ2-1, with a weak D call TRBD2 (6 bases). CDR1 and CDR2 from the germline V gene are LNHDA and SQIVND (reference sequence). Trimming shortened V by 10 bases and J by 4 bases, and 17 bases separated the two germline ends. The CDR3 loop spans 14 amino acids. CDR3 loop: CATTKGLGYNEQFF. The CDR3 region has the DNA TGTGCCACCACTAAGGGACTCGGATACAATGAGCAGTTCTTC. Variable domain in full (rest from reference TRBV19 and TRBJ2-1): DGGITQSPKYLFRKEGQNVTLSCEQNLNHDAMYWYRQDPGQGLRLIYYSQIVNDFQKGDIAEGYSVSREKKESFPLTVTSAQKNPTAFYLCATTKGLGYNEQFFGPGTRLTVL.

The chain joins TRBV27 to TRBJ2-3; D is perhaps TRBD2 (6 bases). Germline V gene lookup returns CDR1 MNHEY and CDR2 SMNVEV (reference sequence). There are 16 residues in the CDR3. V was shortened by 2 bases and J by 4 bases, with 16 bases between the two germline ends. CDR3 nucleotide sequence: TGTGCCAGCAGTTTAGATGTGGCGGGGTGGGCAGATACGCAGTATTTT. Translation gives CASSLDVAGWADTQYF.

The chain carries TRBV10-3 and TRBJ1-2; D remains ambiguous. This CDR3 has 12 residues. V was trimmed by 3 bases and J by 7 bases, leaving 9 bases between them. Germline V gives CDR1 ENHRY, CDR2 SYGVKD. The CDR3 sequence is CAISETDLGYTF. The CDR3 region has the DNA TGTGCCATCAGTGAAACAGATCTTGGCTACACCTTC.

The chain employs TRBV5-1 and TRBJ2-2; 7 nucleotides align to TRBD2. Germline CDR1 SGHRS, CDR2 YFSETQ. The CDR3 is 15 residues long. Trimming at V came to 5 bases and at J to 7 bases, leaving 11 bases not matched to a gene. In nucleotides, the CDR3 is TGCGCCAGCAGTCGGTCCCGGGAGGAGGGCGGGGAGCTGTTTTTT. It is translated as CASSRSREEGGELFF.

The rearrangement joins TRBV6-6 to TRBJ1-4, with 7 bases aligning to TRBD1. The CDR3 spans 15 residues. V was pared by 3 bases and J by 6 bases, with 7 bases of the junction left unmatched. In germline, CDR1 is MNHNY, CDR2 SVGAGI (reference sequence). The CDR3 DNA sequence: TGTGCCAGCAGTTATTTAGAAGGGACAGATGAAAAACTGTTTTTT. This translates into CASSYLEGTDEKLFF.

The CDR3 reads CASSSIRDSPNEQFF. CDR3 DNA: TGTGCCAGCAGTTCCATTCGAGACAGCCCCAATGAGCAGTTCTTC. J is TRBJ2-1 and V is TRBV6-5, with D perhaps matching TRBD1 (5 bases). CDR3 length equals 15 residues. Germline V gene lookup returns CDR1 MNHEY and CDR2 SVGAGI. V was pared by 4 bases and J by 6 bases, with 16 bases between.

In its sample, this clone was seen once. This rearrangement joins TRBV19 to TRBJ2-5; maybe TRBD2 (7 bases). The germline V gene encodes CDR1 LNHDA and CDR2 SQIVND (reference sequence). The CDR3 is made up of 15 amino acids. Trimming cost V 2 bases and J 4 bases, with 14 bases left between them. The CDR3 sequence: CASSIRGGSSETQYF. DNA of the CDR3: TGTGCCAGTAGTATAAGGGGGGGAAGTTCAGAGACCCAGTACTTC.

The rearrangement links TRBV29-1 to TRBJ1-2, with 7 nucleotides matching TRBD1. Germline CDR1 and CDR2: SQVTM and ANQGSEA. Trimming removed 5 bases from V and 4 bases from J; junction bases left unmatched: 7. CDR3 length: 13 residues. CDR3 amino acids: CSVPQGQGYGYTF. The DNA for the CDR3 is TGCAGCGTTCCACAGGGGCAGGGCTATGGCTACACCTTC.